Listed below are T cell receptor beta chains from one sample, sequenced in a study of blood T cells in healthy people across ages. TCRdb reprocessed the 5' RACE reads with MiXCR, giving one entry per CDR3 protein. The repertoire has over 1,300,000 distinct CDR3 sequences, approximately 59% of them found once; the top ten carry over 5%. Sequenced sample: blood. The receptors were sampled from a man aged 18-30 years in good health. CDR3s leave out the opening cysteine and the closing phenylalanine or tryptophan. Clone size appears in some rows only: once, few, many, or a class for an expanded clone.

V: TRBV15
size: -
J: -
CDR3: ATTHGRGRGPYEQY

V: TRBV6-6
size: few
J: TRBJ2-5
CDR3: ASSYSPREGGETQY

V: TRBV4-1
size: -
J: TRBJ2-1
CDR3: ASSQEWAHGEQF

V: TRBV28
size: -
J: TRBJ2-6
CDR3: ASSGSGDTGANVLT

V: TRBV12-3/TRBV12-4
size: -
J: TRBJ1-1
CDR3: ASSLGAPANEAF

V: TRBV7-2
size: few
J: TRBJ2-5
CDR3: ASSLIVGGETQY

V: TRBV20-1
size: -
J: TRBJ2-7
CDR3: SASGRGGLSYEQY

V: TRBV7-9
size: -
J: TRBJ2-1
CDR3: ASSLVGLVTRDFGNEQF

V: TRBV15
size: once
J: TRBJ1-2
CDR3: ATSTGDGYT

V: TRBV5-1
size: -
J: TRBJ2-5
CDR3: ASSLGLAGVSQGQY

V: TRBV29-1
size: many
J: TRBJ1-1
CDR3: SGTDREQAF

V: TRBV19
size: -
J: TRBJ1-4
CDR3: ASRRVGRFNEKLF

V: TRBV12-3/TRBV12-4
size: -
J: TRBJ2-7
CDR3: ASTRLAGTTYEQY

V: TRBV4-2
size: -
J: TRBJ2-5
CDR3: ASSHARFEREQETQY

V: TRBV7-2
size: -
J: TRBJ1-1
CDR3: ASSLAPRGVNTEAF

V: TRBV7-9
size: -
J: TRBJ1-1
CDR3: ASSFGIVNTEAF

V: TRBV20-1
size: once
J: TRBJ1-2
CDR3: SAPVGFYGYT

V: TRBV7-2
size: -
J: TRBJ2-7
CDR3: ASSLTTSGFSYEQY

V: TRBV20-1
size: few
J: TRBJ1-6
CDR3: SALGQSNSPLH

V: TRBV28
size: -
J: TRBJ2-5
CDR3: ASSLGTQGRETQY

V: TRBV6-1
size: -
J: TRBJ1-5
CDR3: ASSGLWGGQGPQH

V: TRBV19
size: few
J: TRBJ2-7
CDR3: ASSARMGIGYEQY

V: TRBV4-3
size: -
J: TRBJ2-7
CDR3: ASSRTTGQAPYEQY